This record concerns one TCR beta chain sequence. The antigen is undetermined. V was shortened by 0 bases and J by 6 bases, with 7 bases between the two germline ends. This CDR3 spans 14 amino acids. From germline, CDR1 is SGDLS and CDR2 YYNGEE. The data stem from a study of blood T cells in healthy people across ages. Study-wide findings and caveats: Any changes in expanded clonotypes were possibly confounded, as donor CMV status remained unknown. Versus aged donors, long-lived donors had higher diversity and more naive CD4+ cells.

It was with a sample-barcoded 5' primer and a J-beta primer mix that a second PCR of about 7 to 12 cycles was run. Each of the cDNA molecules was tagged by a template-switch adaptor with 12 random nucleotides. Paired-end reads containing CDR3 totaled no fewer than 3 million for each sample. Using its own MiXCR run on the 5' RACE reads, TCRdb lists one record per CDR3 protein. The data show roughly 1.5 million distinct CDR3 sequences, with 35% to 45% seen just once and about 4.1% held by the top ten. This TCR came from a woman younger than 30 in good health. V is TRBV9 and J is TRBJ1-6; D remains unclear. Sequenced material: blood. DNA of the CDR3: TGTGCCAGCAGCGTAGCGGTCTTTAATTCACCCCTCCACTTT. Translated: CASSVAVFNSPLHF.